Below are 12 T cell receptor beta chains sequenced from a single sample in a study of blood T cell repertoires in COVID-19. TCRdb's table, derived via immunoSEQ multiplex PCR, lists solely in-frame clones and lacks some. The profile shows some 400,000 clones, approximately 77% of them singletons. The sequenced sample consisted of peripheral blood. Receptor source: a human donor with acute or convalescent COVID-19. The donor label of this sample is uncertain.

The genes are TRBV27 and TRBJ2-7; 12 positions match TRBD1. Trimming cost V 6 bases and J 5 bases; bases outside gene matches: 20. CDR3 size: 19 residues. Germline loops: CDR1 MNHEY, CDR2 SMNVEV (reference sequence). The CDR3 region is CASSTLTGTGGLPGHEQYF. DNA of the CDR3: TGTGCCAGCAGCACCCTCACCGGGACAGGGGGCCTCCCGGGCCACGAGCAGTACTTC.

This clone was detected once. The rearrangement links TRBV5-1 to TRBJ1-2; 7 nucleotides agree with TRBD1. The germline CDR1 and CDR2 sequences are SGHRS and YFSETQ. With 4 bases clipped from V and 6 bases from J, the junction kept 9 bases outside the gene matches. The CDR3 is 14 residues long. CDR3 nucleotide sequence: TGCGCCAGCAGCCCCGGGACAGTGGTTGATGGCTACACCTTC. Its protein is CASSPGTVVDGYTF. The full variable domain, with the rest looked up from reference TRBV5-1 and TRBJ1-2, is KAGVTQTPRYLIKTRGQQVTLSCSPISGHRSVSWYQQTPGQGLQFLFEYFSETQRNKGNFPGRFSGRQFSNSRSEMNVSTLELGDSALYLCASSPGTVVDGYTFGSGTRLTVV.

The chain uses TRBV6-2 or TRBV6-3 and TRBJ2-5, with 11 bases that match TRBD2. The CDR3 contains 15 residues. Germline V gene lookup returns CDR1 MNHEY and CDR2 SVGEGT. Trimming removed 4 bases from V and 4 bases from J; junction bases left unmatched: 5. This chain's CDR3 is CASSSPLAGAETQYF. The CDR3 DNA is TGTGCCAGCAGTTCCCCACTAGCGGGAGCAGAGACCCAGTACTTC.

This clone has more than one count but fewer than ten. The rearrangement uses TRBV2 and TRBJ2-7, with 9 bases that match TRBD2. CDR1 and CDR2 (germline): SNHLY, FYNNEI. V trimming: 4 bases; J trimming: 2 bases; junction bases outside the gene matches: 6. The length of the CDR3 is 15 residues. The CDR3 is CASSAPGLATYEQYF. DNA for the CDR3: TGTGCCAGCAGTGCCCCCGGACTAGCGACCTACGAGCAGTACTTC.

This chain uses TRBV28 with TRBJ2-3; 7 nucleotides match TRBD2. The CDR3 spans 15 residues. With 6 bases clipped from V and 6 bases from J, the junction kept 12 bases outside the gene matches. Germline V gene lookup returns CDR1 MDHEN and CDR2 SYDVKM. CDR3 nucleotide sequence: TGTGCCAGCAGCCGCCACGGGGGGAATGTTGATACGCAGTATTTT. This translates into CASSRHGGNVDTQYF.

The rearrangement links TRBV5-1 to TRBJ2-7; 8 bases align to TRBD2. This CDR3 region has 16 residues. V trimming: 0 bases; J trimming: 4 bases; junction bases outside the gene matches: 9. Germline CDR1 SGHRS, CDR2 YFSETQ. CDR3 amino acids: CASSLVAGTAGYEQYF. CDR3 nucleotides: TGCGCCAGCAGCTTGGTAGCGGGAACGGCTGGGTACGAGCAGTACTTC. The whole variable domain, remainder taken from reference TRBV5-1 and TRBJ2-7, is KAGVTQTPRYLIKTRGQQVTLSCSPISGHRSVSWYQQTPGQGLQFLFEYFSETQRNKGNFPGRFSGRQFSNSRSEMNVSTLELGDSALYLCASSLVAGTAGYEQYFGPGTRLTVT.

This chain links TRBV18 with TRBJ2-1, with TRBD2 as a possible D gene (5 bases). The germline V gene has CDR1 KGHSH and CDR2 LQKENI. The V and J ends lost 1 base and 0 bases respectively, with 7 bases between them. The CDR3 covers 15 residues. The CDR3 nucleotides read TGTGCCAGCTCACCACAACTAGTCTCCTACAATGAGCAGTTCTTC. Translation gives CASSPQLVSYNEQFF. Together with reference TRBV18 and TRBJ2-1, the CDR3 gives the full variable domain: NAGVMQNPRHLVRRRGQEARLRCSPMKGHSHVYWYRQLPEEGLKFMVYLQKENIIDESGMPKERFSAEFPKEGPSILRIQQVVRGDSAAYFCASSPQLVSYNEQFFGPGTRLTVL.

The rearrangement links TRBV2 to TRBJ1-1, with D tentatively TRBD1 (6 bases). V lost 11 bases and J 0 bases, leaving 13 bases between the germline ends. The CDR3 length is 13 residues. The germline CDR1 and CDR2 sequences are SNHLY and FYNNEI. CDR3 sequence: CAGRDTLNTEAFF. The CDR3 nucleotides are TGTGCCGGACGGGACACGCTGAACACTGAAGCTTTCTTT.

The rearrangement uses TRBV9 and TRBJ1-2; unclear D gene. CDR1 is SGDLS, CDR2 YYNGEE, per germline. This CDR3 has 14 amino acids. V dropped 2 bases and J dropped 2 bases, with 10 bases sitting between them. The CDR3 DNA reads TGTGCCAGCAGCGTCGCGACGGGGAACTATGGCTACACCTTC. Translation: CASSVATGNYGYTF.

V gene TRBV9 combines with J gene TRBJ2-1; 13 nucleotides align to TRBD2. Germline CDR1 SGDLS, CDR2 YYNGEE. V dropped 2 bases and J dropped 4; count of bases not matched to a gene: 6. This CDR3 region has 17 residues. The chain's CDR3 is CASSVWGTSGTYNEQFF. The CDR3 DNA reads TGTGCCAGCAGCGTCTGGGGGACTAGCGGGACTTACAATGAGCAGTTCTTC. Complete variable domain (other parts from reference TRBV9 and TRBJ2-1): DSGVTQTPKHLITATGQRVTLRCSPRSGDLSVYWYQQSLDQGLQFLIQYYNGEERAKGNILERFSAQQFPDLHSELNLSSLELGDSALYFCASSVWGTSGTYNEQFFGPGTRLTVL.

This clone was observed once. The chain joins TRBV9 to TRBJ2-2; 7 nucleotides line up with TRBD1. This CDR3 comprises 15 residues. Germline loops: CDR1 SGDLS, CDR2 YYNGEE. V was clipped by 7 bases and J by 1 base; unmatched bases: 7. The CDR3 DNA reads as TGTGCCAGCGCCACAGGGGTCCTGAACACCGGGGAGCTGTTTTTT. It translates to CASATGVLNTGELFF.

The chain is built from TRBV5-1 and TRBJ2-3; D is possibly TRBD2 (6 bases). Germline loops: CDR1 SGHRS, CDR2 YFSETQ. V lost 0 bases, J lost 0 bases, and 11 bases lay in between. This CDR3 spans 16 amino acids. The CDR3 spells CASSLGGLRSTDTQYF. CDR3 in DNA: TGCGCCAGCAGCTTGGGTGGACTACGAAGCACAGATACGCAGTATTTT.